A selection of T cell receptor beta chains follows, all from one sample in a study of cytotoxic CD8 clonotypes in ibrutinib-treated CLL. Sequenced by immunoSEQ multiplex PCR; TCRdb stores in-frame clones only, minus some. Among about 300,000 clones listed, roughly 76% were seen once. The starting material was PBMCs, obtained at disease progression, from a patient treated with ibrutinib. The origin of the receptors is a human donor with chronic lymphocytic leukemia. CDR3s include the opening cysteine and the closing phenylalanine or tryptophan. The D gene is left open where the match is weak. The size field is filled for only some rows; it gives once, few, many or a size class.

V: TRBV18
size: NA
D: NA
J: TRBJ2-7
DNA: TGTGCCAGCTCACCACCCAATCGCTACGAGCAGTACTTC
CDR3: CASSPPNRYEQYF

V: TRBV5-1
size: NA
D: TRBD1
J: TRBJ2-2
DNA: TGCGCCAGCAGCCACGGACAGGGAACCGGGGAGCTGTTTTTT
CDR3: CASSHGQGTGELFF

V: TRBV9
size: NA
D: TRBD2
J: TRBJ2-3
DNA: TGTGCCAGCAGCGCCGGACTAGCGGATACGCAGTATTTT
CDR3: CASSAGLADTQYF

V: TRBV25-1
size: NA
D: NA
J: TRBJ2-5
DNA: TGTGCCAGCAGTGAAACTCTGCCGGGAGTGGAGACCCAGTACTTC
CDR3: CASSETLPGVETQYF

V: TRBV6-4
size: NA
D: NA
J: TRBJ1-6
DNA: TGTGCCAGCAGTGACAATGGGAATTCACCCCTCCACTTT
CDR3: CASSDNGNSPLHF

V: TRBV4-1
size: NA
D: NA
J: TRBJ2-7
DNA: TGCGCCAGCAGCCAACCCCAGGCGGCAGGGATTAAGGACGAGCAGTACTTC
CDR3: CASSQPQAAGIKDEQYF

V: TRBV18
size: NA
D: NA
J: TRBJ1-2
DNA: TGTGCCAGCTCACCATTGGGCCGGACTTCGTTTAACTATGGCTACACCTTC
CDR3: CASSPLGRTSFNYGYTF

V: TRBV29-1
size: NA
D: NA
J: TRBJ2-3
DNA: TGCAGCGTTGAACAAACTAGCACAGATACGCAGTATTTT
CDR3: CSVEQTSTDTQYF

V: TRBV4-3
size: NA
D: NA
J: TRBJ2-2
DNA: TGCGCCAGCAGCCAGGAAAGAGGAGGGTTTCCCGGGGAGCTGTTTTTT
CDR3: CASSQERGGFPGELFF

V: TRBV9
size: few
D: NA
J: TRBJ1-5
DNA: TGTGCCAGCAGCGTAGGAGGGGGACCCAATCAGCCCCAGCATTTT
CDR3: CASSVGGGPNQPQHF

V: TRBV6-5
size: NA
D: TRBD2
J: TRBJ2-7
DNA: TGTGCCAGCAGAAGAGGGACTAGTCCCTACGAGCAGTACTTC
CDR3: CASRRGTSPYEQYF

V: TRBV28
size: few
D: NA
J: TRBJ2-7
DNA: TGTGCCAGCAGTTTAGGCGGTGTCTACGAGCAGTACTTC
CDR3: CASSLGGVYEQYF

V: TRBV27
size: NA
D: TRBD2
J: TRBJ2-7
DNA: TGTGCCAGCAGTCCGGGACTAGGAGGCTACGAGCAGTACTTC
CDR3: CASSPGLGGYEQYF

V: TRBV6-6
size: NA
D: NA
J: TRBJ2-7
DNA: TGTGCCAGCAGTTACCAGGGGACTACCTCCTACGAGCAGTACTTC
CDR3: CASSYQGTTSYEQYF

V: TRBV5-1
size: NA
D: TRBD1
J: TRBJ2-5
DNA: TGCGCCAGCAGCGGCGACAGGGGGATCGAGGAGACCCAGTACTTC
CDR3: CASSGDRGIEETQYF

V: TRBV7-8
size: NA
D: TRBD2
J: TRBJ2-2
DNA: TGTGCCAGCAGCTCGATCGGACTAGCGGGAGTTGGGACCGGGGAGCTGTTTTTT
CDR3: CASSSIGLAGVGTGELFF

V: TRBV13
size: few
D: NA
J: TRBJ1-6
DNA: TGTGCCAGCAGCGTACATCATCCCGGCCAGCTGTATAATTCACCCCTCCACTTT
CDR3: CASSVHHPGQLYNSPLHF

V: TRBV29-1
size: NA
D: NA
J: TRBJ2-7
DNA: TGCAGCGTTGCGTCCTCCTACGAGCAGTACTTC
CDR3: CSVASSYEQYF

V: TRBV5-1
size: NA
D: TRBD2
J: TRBJ2-3
DNA: TGCGCCAGCAAGCACGTGGCGGGGGGGCCGACAGATACGCAGTATTTT
CDR3: CASKHVAGGPTDTQYF

V: TRBV6-1
size: NA
D: NA
J: TRBJ2-1
DNA: TGTGCCAGCAGAGGCAACGTCCGTGAGCAGTTCTTC
CDR3: CASRGNVREQFF

V: TRBV20-1
size: NA
D: NA
J: TRBJ2-3
DNA: TGCAGTGCTCCCGGGCTCCGGACGCAGTATTTT
CDR3: CSAPGLRTQYF